The T cell receptor beta chain under discussion was sequenced for a study of cytomegalovirus exposure and HLA in healthy donors. Study observations and caveats: The productive fraction for most TCR beta V segments was about 90% or about 30% in an earlier analysis.

Donors showed nominal health when sampled, although they likely had unrecorded immune exposures. The sample holds a few counts of this clone. The antigen is unknown. V was pared by 5 bases and J by 7 bases, with 15 bases between. Germline CDR1 and CDR2: MNHEY and SMNVEV (reference sequence). The CDR3 length is 14 residues. The PCR ran on 60 Vbeta and 13 Jbeta primers. The method was immunoSEQ multiplex PCR; TCRdb's version includes in-frame clones alone and lacks a portion of them. The data contain some 150,000 clones, roughly 80% of them singletons. What was sequenced was PBMCs. The sequence was obtained from a man aged 40-55 years in good health and CMV-seropositive. The chain uses TRBV27 and TRBJ1-5; D gene uncertain. CDR3 protein: CASSPWEGVQPQHF. The CDR3, as DNA: TGTGCCAGCAGTCCCTGGGAGGGAGTCCAGCCCCAGCATTTT.